The 7 T cell receptor beta chains below were found in one sample sequenced in a study of T-cell reconstitution after alpha-beta-depleted transplantation in children. Unique molecular identifiers were incorporated into the prepared TCRbeta library. Each CDR3 protein is one row after TCRdb ran MiXCR on the PCR reads. Among about 420,000 distinct CDR3 sequences listed, about 16% were seen once. The specimen comprised PBMCs, mostly from graft donor cells, sampled 360 days after TCRalphabeta/CD19-depleted stem cell transplant. The receptor source for this set is a boy in the first two years of life who had a stem cell transplant for Wiskott-Aldrich syndrome, so the T cells may come from the graft donor.

The V gene is TRBV20-1, the J gene TRBJ1-5; TRBD1 matches 9 bases. V gave up 3 bases and J gave up 6 bases; unmatched junction bases: 9. The CDR3 consists of 15 residues. Per germline, CDR1 DFQATT and CDR2 SNEGSKA (reference sequence). This chain's CDR3 is CSASPGTGLRQPQHF. In DNA, the CDR3 is TGCAGTGCTAGCCCCGGGACAGGGCTCCGTCAGCCCCAGCATTTT.

The chain is built from TRBV10-3 and TRBJ2-1, with 7 bases matching TRBD2. In germline, CDR1 is ENHRY, CDR2 SYGVKD. J was trimmed by 4 bases and V by 0 bases; bases with no gene match: 6. The CDR3 loop spans 16 amino acids. The chain's CDR3 is CAISESGGGRYNEQFF. CDR3 sequence (DNA): TGTGCCATCAGTGAGTCTGGGGGAGGGAGGTACAATGAGCAGTTCTTC.

The chain employs TRBV5-8 and TRBJ2-1; tentative D call: TRBD1 (6 bases). This CDR3 contains 12 residues. Germline values: CDR1 SGHTS, CDR2 YDEGEE. Trimming took off 1 base at V and 10 bases at J, with 9 bases between the two ends. CDR3 coding DNA: TGTGCCAGCAGCTTGTCGGGGACAGAGCAGTTCTTC. Translating it yields CASSLSGTEQFF.

This clonotype was seen ten or more times. The genes are TRBV7-9 and TRBJ2-7; no clear D. V was shortened by 3 bases and J by 3 bases, with 12 bases between the two germline ends. This CDR3 region has 14 residues. CDR1 is SEHNR, CDR2 FQNEAQ, per germline (reference sequence). The CDR3 nucleotides read TGTGCCAGCAGCTTCGCCGGACGCAGCTACGAGCAGTACTTC. Protein sequence: CASSFAGRSYEQYF.

The genes are TRBV5-1 and TRBJ2-7; 10 bases match TRBD1. The CDR3 runs 15 residues. Trimming at V came to 3 bases and at J to 5 bases, leaving 8 bases not matched to a gene. Germline CDR1 SGHRS, CDR2 YFSETQ. This chain's CDR3 is CASSSWETGGDEQYF. The CDR3 DNA reads TGCGCCAGCAGCTCCTGGGAGACAGGGGGCGACGAGCAGTACTTC.

V and J are TRBV24-1 and TRBJ2-6, with 10 bases fitting TRBD1. CDR1 and CDR2 from the germline V gene are KGHDR and SFDVKD. The V gene end was trimmed by 3 bases and the J gene end by 4 bases; junction bases not matched to a gene: 5. This CDR3 contains 17 residues. In DNA, the CDR3 is TGTGCCACCAGTGATCGGGACAGGGGCGCAGGGGCCAACGTCCTGACTTTC. It codes for CATSDRDRGAGANVLTF.

This clonotype was counted only a few times. The chain employs TRBV20-1 and TRBJ1-2; D is unresolved. Per germline, CDR1 DFQATT and CDR2 SNEGSKA (reference sequence). The CDR3 length is 14 residues. V was pared by 1 base and J by 3 bases, with 12 bases between. The chain's CDR3 is CSARGSLPDYGYTF. CDR3 DNA: TGCAGTGCTAGAGGGTCCCTCCCGGACTATGGCTACACCTTC.